These 21 T cell receptor beta chains share one sample of origin, sequenced in a study of blood T cell repertoires in COVID-19. Clones were read by immunoSEQ multiplex PCR, and TCRdb kept only the in-frame ones, dropping some. Of 200,000 to 250,000 clones in the sample, roughly nine tenths are singletons; the top ten hold about 3.1%. Sequenced: PBMCs or T cells enriched from blood (not recorded which). All receptors derive from a woman in her forties or fifties in a cohort exposed to, infected with or recovered from COVID-19 (not recorded which).

This rearrangement joins TRBV5-6 to TRBJ1-6; D is uncertain. This CDR3 spans 16 amino acids. Trimming removed 1 base from V and 0 bases from J, with 8 bases in between. Germline V lookup: CDR1 SGHDT, CDR2 YYEEEE. The CDR3 DNA follows: TGTGCCAGCAGCTTGATCGGGAGCTCCTATAATTCACCCCTCCACTTT. It encodes CASSLIGSSYNSPLHF.

The chain couples TRBV6-2 or TRBV6-3 to TRBJ1-2, with D tentatively TRBD1 (6 bases). From germline, CDR1 is MNHEY and CDR2 SVGEGT. Trimming removed 6 bases at V and 3 bases at J, with 14 bases between. The CDR3 extends over 14 amino acids. The CDR3 loop reads CASSPWTDDYGYTF. CDR3 sequence (DNA): TGTGCCAGCAGCCCGTGGACAGATGACTATGGCTACACCTTC.

The V and J genes are TRBV7-2 and TRBJ1-4; TRBD1 is a possible D gene (5 bases). Germline V gene lookup returns CDR1 SGHTA and CDR2 FQGNSA. This CDR3 spans 13 amino acids. V lost 5 bases, J lost 4 bases, and 8 bases lay in between. The CDR3 DNA follows: TGTGCCAGCAGCCAGCAGGGTAATGAAAAACTGTTTTTT. Residues: CASSQQGNEKLFF.

The chain combines TRBV7-2 with TRBJ1-3; D ambiguous. Trimming took off 3 bases at V and 0 bases at J, with 9 bases between the two ends. The length of the CDR3 is 15 residues. Looked up from germline, CDR1 is SGHTA and CDR2 is FQGNSA. CDR3 sequence (DNA): TGTGCCAGCAGCTTGACACCTAACTCTGGAAACACCATATATTTT. Translation gives CASSLTPNSGNTIYF.

The V call is TRBV7-6, the J call TRBJ2-2; D gene ambiguous. Trimming cost V 2 bases and J 3 bases, with 13 bases left between them. Germline values: CDR1 SGHVS, CDR2 FNYEAQ. The CDR3 contains 16 residues. CDR3 sequence reads: CASSLRQAGYTGELFF. Here the CDR3 DNA reads TGTGCCAGCAGCTTACGGCAGGCAGGCTACACCGGGGAGCTGTTTTTT.

V usage is TRBV5-4 and J usage is TRBJ1-1; 8 nucleotides line up with TRBD1. CDR1 is SGHNT and CDR2 is YYREEE in the germline V gene (reference sequence). The junction had 3 bases not matched to a gene; V was cut back by 5 bases and J by 0 bases. CDR3 length: 14 residues. DNA for the CDR3: TGTGCCAGCAGTGGACAGGGTTTGAACACTGAAGCTTTCTTT. This translates into CASSGQGLNTEAFF.

The chain carries TRBV28 and TRBJ1-3; D not certain. The length of the CDR3 is 15 residues. The germline V gene has CDR1 MDHEN and CDR2 SYDVKM. V lost 2 bases, J lost 2 bases, and 10 bases lay in between. DNA for the CDR3: TGTGCCAGCAGTTTACTCGAGAGAGCTGGAAACACCATATATTTT. Translated, it gives CASSLLERAGNTIYF.

The chain is built from TRBV7-9 and TRBJ1-1; D gene unclear. The V gene lost 4 bases and the J gene lost 2 bases, with 8 bases spanning the gap. Per germline, CDR1 SEHNR and CDR2 FQNEAQ (reference sequence). CDR3 length: 13 amino acids. CDR3: CASSSSGNTEAFF. The DNA for the CDR3 is TGTGCCAGCAGCTCCTCAGGTAACACTGAAGCTTTCTTT.

In its sample, this clone was seen once. The chain uses TRBV20-1 and TRBJ1-4; TRBD1 matches at 7 bases. Germline CDR1 reads DFQATT; CDR2 reads SNEGSKA (reference sequence). The CDR3 is 10 residues long. The ends lost 3 bases at V and 13 bases at J; junction bases unmatched: 2. The CDR3 spells CSASQGGLFF. CDR3 nucleotides: TGCAGTGCTAGTCAGGGGGGACTGTTTTTT.

J is TRBJ1-6 and V is TRBV11-3; no reliable D call. The germline gives CDR1 SGHNT, CDR2 YENEEA. The V gene lost 4 bases and the J gene lost 10 bases, with 5 bases spanning the gap. This CDR3 has 11 residues. CDR3 bases: TGTGCCAGCAGCTCGTCCTCACCCCTCCACTTT. Its translation: CASSSSSPLHF.

The CDR3 DNA follows: TGTGCCAGCAGCCAAGTCTGGTCCACAGGGGTGCCAATTAATGAAAAACTGTTTTTT. Translation: CASSQVWSTGVPINEKLFF. The rearrangement joins TRBV3-1 (or the pseudogene TRBV3-2) to TRBJ1-4; 7 positions agree with TRBD1. The V gene's germline CDR1 is LGHDT and CDR2 YNNKEL (reference sequence). V gave up 1 base and J gave up 4 bases; unmatched junction bases: 15. The CDR3 runs to 19 residues.

This clone was detected once. CDR3 DNA sequence: TGTGCCAGCAGCCAAGCTGAGGTTCATGGCTACACCTTC. It is translated as CASSQAEVHGYTF. The J gene is TRBJ1-2, the V gene TRBV3-1 (or the pseudogene TRBV3-2); no definite D call. Trimming shortened V by 1 base and J by 6 bases, and 9 bases separated the two germline ends. The CDR3 sequence is 13 residues long. Germline CDR1 reads LGHDT; CDR2 reads YNNKEL (reference sequence).

The V call is TRBV21-1, the J call TRBJ1-1; TRBD1 is the table's D call, not checked against the DNA. TRBV21-1 is an annotated pseudogene. The CDR3 contains 14 residues. Here the CDR3 reads CASSKRKTDPEAFF. In DNA form, the CDR3 reads TGTGCCAGCAGCAAAAGGAAGACAGACCCTGAAGCTTTCTTT.

DNA for the CDR3: TGTGCCAGCAGTGAAACTACCACAGATACGCAGTATTTT. Translation: CASSETTTDTQYF. The rearrangement uses TRBV2 and TRBJ2-3; D call uncertain. The V gene's germline CDR1 is SNHLY and CDR2 FYNNEI. The CDR3 totals 13 residues. V shed 2 bases and J shed 2 bases, with 5 bases lying between them.

This sequence joins TRBV29-1 and TRBJ2-3, with D possibly matching TRBD1 (6 bases). Per the germline V gene, CDR1 is SQVTM and CDR2 is ANQGSEA. The CDR3 length is 15 residues. V lost 4 bases, J lost 3 bases, and 17 bases lay in between. In nucleotides, the CDR3 is TGCAGCGTTGGGGTTGGCAGGGGATGGACAGATACGCAGTATTTT. It yields the protein CSVGVGRGWTDTQYF.

The CDR3 region has the DNA TGTGCCAGCGCTAGCGGGGGCCGGGGCGAGCAGTACTTC. It encodes CASASGGRGEQYF. The gene calls are TRBV7-2 and TRBJ2-7, with TRBD2 matching over 10 bases. The CDR3 extends over 13 amino acids. J gave up 6 bases and V 8 bases, and 7 bases lay outside the gene matches. Germline CDR1 and CDR2: SGHTA and FQGNSA.

The chain joins TRBV7-3 to TRBJ2-1, with D perhaps TRBD1 (6 bases). The CDR3 is 14 amino acids. CDR1 SGHTA and CDR2 FQGTGA come from the germline V gene. V lost 5 bases and J lost 0, with 8 bases in between. In nucleotides, the CDR3 is TGTGCCAGCAGCGGACAGCCCTCCTACAATGAGCAGTTCTTC. Translating it yields CASSGQPSYNEQFF.

As DNA, the CDR3 is TGTGCCAGCAGCCAAGGGGGAGGGGTTCAGTATGGCTACACCTTC. Its protein is CASSQGGGVQYGYTF. The V gene is TRBV4-2, the J gene TRBJ1-2, with D perhaps TRBD1 (5 bases). CDR3 size: 15 residues. Germline CDR1 LGHNA, CDR2 YNFKEQ. The V end lost 1 base, the J end lost 5 bases, and 14 bases lay between the germline ends.

This clone was picked up a small number of times. This chain joins TRBV7-4 and TRBJ2-7, with D perhaps TRBD2 (5 bases). This CDR3 contains 15 residues. CDR1 SGHVT and CDR2 SQSDAQ come from the germline V gene. Trimming cost V 0 bases and J 6 bases, with 15 bases left between them. The CDR3 loop is CASSLAPLAGSEQYF. In DNA, the CDR3 is TGTGCCAGCAGCTTAGCGCCCCTAGCCGGGTCCGAGCAGTACTTC.

The chain is built from TRBV5-1 and TRBJ1-5; D is possibly TRBD1 (5 bases). The CDR3 contains 15 residues. The germline gives CDR1 SGHRS, CDR2 YFSETQ. The ends were cut back, 4 bases at V and 5 bases at J, with 16 bases in the middle. DNA for the CDR3: TGCGCCAGCAGCCCTCAGGGCAGCGAGGATCAGCCCCAGCATTTT. This translates into CASSPQGSEDQPQHF.

This rearrangement joins TRBV28 to TRBJ1-4, with D unresolved. Between the trimmed V and J ends, which lost 5 bases and 3 bases, there was a span of 13 bases. CDR1 MDHEN and CDR2 SYDVKM come from the germline V gene. The CDR3 extends over 15 amino acids. CDR3 coding DNA: TGTGCCAGCAGTCTCCCGGGAGGTCCTAATGAAAAACTGTTTTTT. Amino acids: CASSLPGGPNEKLFF.